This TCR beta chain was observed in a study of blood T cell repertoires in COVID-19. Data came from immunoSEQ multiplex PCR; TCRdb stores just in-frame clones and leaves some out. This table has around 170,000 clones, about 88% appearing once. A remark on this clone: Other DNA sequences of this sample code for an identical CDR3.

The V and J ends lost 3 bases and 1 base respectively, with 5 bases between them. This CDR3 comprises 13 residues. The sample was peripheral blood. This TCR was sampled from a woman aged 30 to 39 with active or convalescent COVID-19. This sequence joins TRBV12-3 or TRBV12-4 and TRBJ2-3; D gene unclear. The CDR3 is CASSFRGTDTQYF. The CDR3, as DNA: TGTGCCAGCAGTTTTCGGGGCACAGATACGCAGTATTTT.